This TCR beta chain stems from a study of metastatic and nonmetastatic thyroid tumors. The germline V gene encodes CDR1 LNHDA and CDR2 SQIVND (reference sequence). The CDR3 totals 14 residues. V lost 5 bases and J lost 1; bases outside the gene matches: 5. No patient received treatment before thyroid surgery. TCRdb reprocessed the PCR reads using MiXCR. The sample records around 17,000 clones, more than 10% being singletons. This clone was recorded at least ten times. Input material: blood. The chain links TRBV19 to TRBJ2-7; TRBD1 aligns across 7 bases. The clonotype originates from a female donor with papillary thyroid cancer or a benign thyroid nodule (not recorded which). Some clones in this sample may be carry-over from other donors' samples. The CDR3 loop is CASSPGQLSYEQYF. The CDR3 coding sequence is TGTGCCAGTAGTCCGGGACAGCTATCCTACGAGCAGTACTTC.